Shown below are 12 T cell receptor beta chains from a single sample sequenced in a study of shared clonotypes between healthy human individuals. Some clones are missing from TCRdb's copy, which holds only in-frame ones; the method was immunoSEQ multiplex PCR. This table has 1,500,000 or so clones, around 95% appearing once. Sequenced sample: naive CD4+ T cells sorted from blood. Subset of the sample: CD45RA+ positively selected. The receptors originated from a man aged 25 to 40 in good health.

The chain couples TRBV2 to TRBJ1-5, with 7 bases identical to TRBD1. Germline CDR1 SNHLY, CDR2 FYNNEI. There are 13 residues in the CDR3. The junction had 5 bases not matched to a gene; V was cut back by 6 bases and J by 6 bases. The CDR3 sequence: CASREGAIQPQHF. The CDR3, as DNA: TGTGCCAGCAGGGAGGGGGCGATTCAGCCCCAGCATTTT.

As for this clone: Other DNA sequences of this sample code for an identical CDR3. The J gene is TRBJ2-2, the V gene TRBV18; a weak D match, TRBD1 (5 bases). This CDR3 comprises 13 residues. Per the germline V gene, CDR1 is KGHSH and CDR2 is LQKENI. The V and J ends lost 3 bases and 5 bases respectively, with 7 bases between them. As DNA, the CDR3 is TGTGCCAGCTCACCCAAGGGGACCGGGGAGCTGTTTTTT. Its protein product is CASSPKGTGELFF. Full variable domain (remainder filled in from reference TRBV18 and TRBJ2-2): NAGVMQNPRHLVRRRGQEARLRCSPMKGHSHVYWYRQLPEEGLKFMVYLQKENIIDESGMPKERFSAEFPKEGPSILRIQQVVRGDSAAYFCASSPKGTGELFFGEGSRLTVL.

The chain is built from TRBV5-4 and TRBJ1-1; D might be TRBD1 (5 bases). The V end lost 2 bases, the J end lost 1 base, and 12 bases lay between the germline ends. Germline V gene data show CDR1 as SGHNT and CDR2 as YYREEE (reference sequence). This CDR3 is built from 15 residues. CDR3 in DNA: TGTGCCAGCAGCTTTATGCAGGGATCGAACACTGAAGCTTTCTTT. Its translation is CASSFMQGSNTEAFF. The full variable domain, rest sourced from reference TRBV5-4 and TRBJ1-1, is ETGVTQSPTHLIKTRGQQVTLRCSSQSGHNTVSWYQQALGQGPQFIFQYYREEENGRGNFPPRFSGLQFPNYSSELNVNALELDDSALYLCASSFMQGSNTEAFFGQGTRLTVV.

On this clone itself: The junction departs from germline at one end; a sequencing error may be responsible. J is TRBJ2-5 and V is TRBV7-2; D is unclear. Germline loops: CDR1 SGHTA, CDR2 FQGNSA. CDR3 length: 13 amino acids. The CDR3 here is CASSQDLGETQYF. The CDR3, as DNA: TGCGCCAGCAGCCAAGATCTAGGAGAGACCCAGTACTTC.

The V gene is TRBV28, the J gene TRBJ2-3; 14 bases agree with TRBD2. The V gene end was trimmed by 6 bases and the J gene end by 5 bases; junction bases not matched to a gene: 7. The CDR3 runs 16 residues. CDR1 and CDR2 from the germline V gene are MDHEN and SYDVKM. This CDR3 reads CASSRGLAGVIDTQYF. DNA of the CDR3: TGTGCCAGCAGCCGGGGACTAGCGGGAGTTATAGATACGCAGTATTTT.

The chain uses TRBV15 and TRBJ2-1, with D hard to call. Per germline, CDR1 LNHNV and CDR2 YYDKDF (reference sequence). CDR3 length: 15 amino acids. V lost 1 base and J lost 8, with 15 bases in between. DNA for the CDR3: TGTGCCACCAGCAGAGGCTCCGTCCGGGTTGATGAGCAGTTCTTC. As protein: CATSRGSVRVDEQFF.

The chain is built from TRBV19 and TRBJ2-3, with D maybe TRBD2 (6 bases). V was trimmed by 3 bases and J by 7 bases, leaving 23 bases between them. The CDR3 is made up of 17 amino acids. Germline lookup yields CDR1 LNHDA and CDR2 SQIVND (reference sequence). This CDR3 reads CASSMPRTSLAVYTQYF. The DNA for the CDR3 is TGTGCCAGTAGTATGCCTAGAACGAGCTTAGCGGTCTATACGCAGTATTTT. Full variable domain (missing parts from reference TRBV19 and TRBJ2-3): DGGITQSPKYLFRKEGQNVTLSCEQNLNHDAMYWYRQDPGQGLRLIYYSQIVNDFQKGDIAEGYSVSREKKESFPLTVTSAQKNPTAFYLCASSMPRTSLAVYTQYFGPGTRLTVL.

This sequence joins TRBV18 and TRBJ2-5; 10 bases align to TRBD2. V was clipped by 3 bases and J by 2 bases; unmatched bases: 6. The germline V gene has CDR1 KGHSH and CDR2 LQKENI. This CDR3 region has 16 residues. For the CDR3, the DNA is TGTGCCAGCTCACCTGTAAAGACTAGCGGGCAAGAGACCCAGTACTTC. Its translation is CASSPVKTSGQETQYF.

The gene calls are TRBV5-8 and TRBJ2-4, with a tentative D call TRBD1 (5 bases). CDR3 length equals 13 residues. V was cut by 5 bases and J by 5 bases, with 11 bases left in between. CDR1 and CDR2 from the germline V gene are SGHTS and YDEGEE. CDR3 protein: CASSPDTENIQYF. The CDR3, as DNA: TGTGCCAGCAGTCCGGACACTGAAAACATTCAGTACTTC.

V gene TRBV28 combines with J gene TRBJ1-2, with D uncertain. This CDR3 has 15 residues. The V gene lost 6 bases and the J gene lost 5 bases, with 19 bases spanning the gap. CDR1 MDHEN and CDR2 SYDVKM come from the germline V gene. In nucleotides, the CDR3 is TGTGCCAGCAGAGGACCGGGCCGACTACAATATGGCTACACCTTC. It specifies CASRGPGRLQYGYTF.

The gene calls are TRBV19 and TRBJ2-7, with 11 nucleotides matching TRBD2. V lost 3 bases, J lost 3 bases, and 10 bases stayed unmatched. CDR1 LNHDA and CDR2 SQIVND come from the germline V gene (reference sequence). This CDR3 comprises 17 residues. The CDR3 nucleotides are TGTGCCAGTAGTATTCTAGCGGGAGGTTCTTATATCTACGAGCAGTACTTC. This sequence encodes CASSILAGGSYIYEQYF.

The chain joins TRBV7-9 to TRBJ1-1; D is unclear. The CDR3 totals 14 residues. The germline V and J ends were trimmed by 1 base and 1 base, with 7 bases remaining between them. Germline assignment: CDR1 SEHNR and CDR2 FQNEAQ (reference sequence). CDR3 sequence: CASSLETRNTEAFF. The CDR3 bases are TGTGCCAGCAGCTTAGAAACCAGGAACACTGAAGCTTTCTTT.